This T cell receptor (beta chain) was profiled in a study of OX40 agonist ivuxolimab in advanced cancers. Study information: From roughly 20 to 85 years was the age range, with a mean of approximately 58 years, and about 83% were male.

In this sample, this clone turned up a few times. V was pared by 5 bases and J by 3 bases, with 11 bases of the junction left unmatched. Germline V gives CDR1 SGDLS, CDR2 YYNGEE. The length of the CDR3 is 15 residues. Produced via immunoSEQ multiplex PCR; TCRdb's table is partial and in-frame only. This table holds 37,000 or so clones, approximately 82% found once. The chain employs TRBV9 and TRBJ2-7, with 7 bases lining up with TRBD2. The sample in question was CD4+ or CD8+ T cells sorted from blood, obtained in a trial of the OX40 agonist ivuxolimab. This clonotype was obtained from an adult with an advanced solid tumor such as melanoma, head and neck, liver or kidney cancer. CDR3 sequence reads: CASSPESGILYEQYF. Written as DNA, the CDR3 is TGTGCCAGCAGTCCTGAGAGCGGGATCCTCTACGAGCAGTACTTC. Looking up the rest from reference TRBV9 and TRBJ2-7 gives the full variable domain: DSGVTQTPKHLITATGQRVTLRCSPRSGDLSVYWYQQSLDQGLQFLIQYYNGEERAKGNILERFSAQQFPDLHSELNLSSLELGDSALYFCASSPESGILYEQYFGPGTRLTVT.